Below, 12 T cell receptor beta chains from the same sample are listed, as sequenced in a study of identical twins. Each CDR3 protein gets one entry after TCRdb re-called the 5' RACE reads with MiXCR. The sample holds approximately 680,000 distinct CDR3 sequences, 7.1% seen once. The sample was also reused in another study, on yellow fever vaccine responses in identical twins.

What was sequenced was PBMCs. These receptors all come from a woman aged 18 to 35 in good health.

CDR3 residues: CATSVSGQETQYF. The CDR3 coding sequence is TGTGCCACCAGCGTTAGCGGCCAAGAGACCCAGTACTTC. The chain joins TRBV15 to TRBJ2-5; D is perhaps TRBD2 (6 bases). The CDR3 loop spans 13 amino acids. In germline, CDR1 is LNHNV, CDR2 YYDKDF (reference sequence). V was shortened by 5 bases and J by 1 base, with 8 bases between the two germline ends.

This clonotype showed up many times. The chain combines TRBV4-2 with TRBJ2-1, with D possibly being TRBD1 (5 bases). Trimming removed 2 bases from V and 5 bases from J, with 13 bases in between. CDR3 size: 15 residues. Germline V lookup: CDR1 LGHNA, CDR2 YNFKEQ. The CDR3 sequence: CASSQYGQRDNEQFF. The CDR3 region has the DNA TGTGCCAGCAGCCAATACGGACAACGGGACAATGAGCAGTTCTTC.

This clonotype was seen at least ten times. The rearrangement joins TRBV10-3 to TRBJ2-3, with a weak D call TRBD2 (6 bases). V was clipped by 7 bases and J by 0 bases, with 8 bases between them. The germline CDR1 and CDR2 sequences are ENHRY and SYGVKD. The CDR3 runs 13 residues. The DNA of the CDR3 is TGTGCCATCACCGGGACTAGCACAGATACGCAGTATTTT. Its translation: CAITGTSTDTQYF.

The chain carries TRBV7-2 and TRBJ2-1, with 8 bases lining up with TRBD2. The germline V gene has CDR1 SGHTA and CDR2 FQGNSA. J was trimmed by 7 bases and V by 2 bases; bases with no gene match: 7. The CDR3 is 15 amino acids. Here the CDR3 reads CASSLSRGGLNEQFF. CDR3 DNA: TGTGCCAGCAGCTTATCCCGGGGGGGCCTTAATGAGCAGTTCTTC.

Notes on this clonotype: A clone one base away is much larger, so this may be a read error. The rearrangement uses TRBV12-3 or TRBV12-4 and TRBJ2-6; D gene uncertain. The CDR3 loop spans 15 amino acids. Trimming left V 3 bases short and J 2 bases short, with 8 bases between. CDR3 amino acids: CASSLELTGANVLTF. The CDR3 bases are TGTGCCAGCAGTTTGGAACTTACTGGGGCCAACGTCCTGACTTTC.

Ten or more counts support this clonotype. The V gene is TRBV15, the J gene TRBJ2-2, with D uncertain. Germline lookup yields CDR1 LNHNV and CDR2 YYDKDF (reference sequence). V shed 1 base and J shed 7 bases, with 10 bases lying between them. The CDR3 runs to 14 residues. The CDR3 region has the DNA TGTGCCACCAGCAGAGGACGGTCCGGCGGGGAGCTGTTTTTT. It specifies CATSRGRSGGELFF.

This chain joins TRBV15 and TRBJ1-6; 8 nucleotides align to TRBD1. Per germline, CDR1 LNHNV and CDR2 YYDKDF (reference sequence). Trimming cost V 0 bases and J 5 bases; bases outside gene matches: 3. This CDR3 has 16 amino acids. CDR3 protein: CATSRDGQGNNSPLHF. The CDR3 DNA sequence: TGTGCCACCAGCAGAGATGGACAGGGTAATAATTCACCCCTCCACTTT.

This clonotype appeared a few times. The V gene is TRBV7-2, the J gene TRBJ2-3; possibly TRBD2 for D (6 bases). Germline V gives CDR1 SGHTA, CDR2 FQGNSA. The CDR3 covers 15 residues. V was pared by 1 base and J by 4 bases, with 12 bases between. Written as DNA, the CDR3 is TGTGCCAGCAGCTTAGTACGGGAGTTCCCAGATACGCAGTATTTT. Its protein product is CASSLVREFPDTQYF.

This clonotype occurred a few times. The CDR3 is CASSLEIAGGKETQYF. As DNA, the CDR3 is TGTGCCAGCAGCTTAGAGATAGCGGGGGGGAAAGAGACCCAGTACTTC. J is TRBJ2-5 and V is TRBV7-6; TRBD2 aligns across 11 bases. The ends lost 1 base at V and 3 bases at J; junction bases unmatched: 4. CDR1 and CDR2 (germline): SGHVS, FNYEAQ. CDR3 length equals 16 residues.

The rearrangement uses TRBV29-1 and TRBJ2-6; the D is unclear. This CDR3 has 13 amino acids. From germline, CDR1 is SQVTM and CDR2 ANQGSEA. Deletions cut 2 bases from V and 4 bases from J, with 6 bases between. The CDR3 region has the DNA TGCAGCGTTGAACCCACGGGGGCCAACGTCCTGACTTTC. Translation gives CSVEPTGANVLTF.

This chain uses TRBV6-5 with TRBJ1-6, with unresolved D. CDR3 length: 14 amino acids. Germline CDR1 MNHEY, CDR2 SVGAGI. Trimming left V 4 bases short and J 4 bases short, with 8 bases between. The CDR3 spells CASSLTEYNSPLHF. In DNA, the CDR3 is TGTGCCAGCAGTTTGACGGAGTATAATTCACCCCTCCACTTT.

This rearrangement joins TRBV20-1 to TRBJ1-5; weak D call: TRBD1 (5 bases). The V and J ends lost 0 bases and 2 bases respectively, with 17 bases between them. The CDR3 runs to 17 residues. The germline gives CDR1 DFQATT, CDR2 SNEGSKA (reference sequence). DNA for the CDR3: TGCAGTGCTAGAGACTGGAGGGGTTCTCTGGGCAATCAGCCCCAGCATTTT. The encoded protein is CSARDWRGSLGNQPQHF.